These T cell receptor beta chains were read from a single sample in a study of blood T cell repertoires in COVID-19. Clones were read by immunoSEQ multiplex PCR, and TCRdb kept only the in-frame ones, dropping some. The sample holds fewer than 250,000 clones, around 90% seen once. Sequencing was carried out using peripheral blood. The source is a man aged 30-40 years with COVID-19, enrolled during active disease. Each CDR3 is given with its conserved first and last residue. The D gene is left open where the match is weak. Clone sizes are given selectively: once, few, many, or a class where the clone is expanded.

clone size	D gene	V gene	J gene	CDR3 protein	CDR3 DNA
-	-	TRBV5-1	TRBJ2-7	CASSLAMVLGEQYF	TGCGCCAGCAGCTTGGCGATGGTTCTAGGCGAGCAGTACTTC
-	-	TRBV10-1	TRBJ2-7	CASSEHWAVSYEQYF	TGCGCCAGCAGTGAGCATTGGGCTGTCTCCTACGAGCAGTACTTC
-	-	TRBV7-2	TRBJ2-1	CASSLEGALYNEQFF	TGTGCCAGCAGCTTAGAGGGAGCCCTGTACAATGAGCAGTTCTTC
-	-	TRBV5-4	TRBJ2-2	CASSLGKDSGTGELFF	TGTGCCAGCAGCCTGGGAAAGGACAGTGGGACCGGGGAGCTGTTTTTT
-	-	TRBV6-5	TRBJ1-1	CASRQVVSTEAFF	TGTGCCAGCAGACAGGTGGTGAGCACTGAAGCTTTCTTT
-	-	TRBV10-3	TRBJ1-1	CAISGQVNTEAFF	TGTGCCATCAGTGGACAGGTGAACACTGAAGCTTTCTTT
-	TRBD1	TRBV9	TRBJ1-3	CASSRGDRAGNTIYF	TGTGCCAGCTCTCGGGGGGACAGGGCCGGAAACACCATATATTTT
once	TRBD2	TRBV19	TRBJ2-1	CAARKRGPYNEQFF	TGTGCCGCCCGAAAGCGGGGGCCCTACAATGAGCAGTTCTTC
once	TRBD1	TRBV5-1	TRBJ2-7	CASSFVPAGQGSYEQYF	TGCGCCAGCAGCTTTGTGCCGGCGGGACAGGGGTCCTACGAGCAGTACTTC
-	TRBD2	TRBV9	TRBJ2-2	CASSETSGRRAGELFF	TGTGCCAGCAGCGAAACTAGCGGGAGAAGGGCCGGGGAGCTGTTTTTT